The 29 T cell receptor beta chains below were found in one sample sequenced in a study of blood T cell repertoires in COVID-19. Profiled with immunoSEQ multiplex PCR; TCRdb holds only in-frame clones, not every one. The sample gives tens of thousands of clones, about 75% of which show up once; approximately 55% is in the top ten. The source material was peripheral blood. The source of these receptors is an elderly woman with acute or convalescent COVID-19.

This chain joins TRBV21-1 and TRBJ2-7; the table assigns TRBD2, which was not confirmed against the DNA. TRBV21-1 is a pseudogene locus. The CDR3 has 17 amino acids. The CDR3 bases are TGTGCCAGCAGCAAAGCCCGCCAGACTAGCGGATCCTACGAGCAGTACTTC. Translated: CASSKARQTSGSYEQYF.

The V gene is TRBV20-1, the J gene TRBJ2-1; D possibly matches TRBD1 or TRBD2 (6 bases each). CDR1 and CDR2 from the germline V gene are DFQATT and SNEGSKA (reference sequence). This CDR3 is 13 amino acids long. Trimming removed 3 bases from V and 2 bases from J, with 8 bases in between. This chain's CDR3 is CSASGGPYNEQFF. The CDR3 DNA is TGCAGTGCTAGTGGGGGGCCCTACAATGAGCAGTTCTTC.

The rearrangement links TRBV11-1 to TRBJ2-7; D might be TRBD2 (6 bases). CDR3 size: 14 residues. Germline-derived CDR1 and CDR2 are SGHAT and FQDESV (reference sequence). V was trimmed by 3 bases and J by 0 bases, leaving 9 bases between them. In nucleotides, the CDR3 is TGTGCCAGCAGCTTTTACGGGAGCTCCTACGAGCAGTACTTC. Amino acids: CASSFYGSSYEQYF.

J is TRBJ1-6 and V is TRBV28; possibly TRBD1 for D (5 bases). CDR3 length: 14 residues. Trimming pared 6 bases from V and 14 bases from J, leaving 20 bases between. Germline V gene sequence: CDR1 MDHEN, CDR2 SYDVKM. CDR3: CASSSVRARSSLHF. CDR3 DNA: TGTGCCAGCAGCTCAGTCAGGGCGCGGAGTTCCCTCCACTTT.

The J gene is TRBJ2-1, the V gene TRBV13; TRBD2 might be the D (5 bases). Per the germline V gene, CDR1 is PRHDT and CDR2 is FYEKMQ (reference sequence). The CDR3 loop spans 15 amino acids. V was trimmed by 1 base and J by 3 bases, leaving 10 bases between them. The DNA for the CDR3 is TGTGCCAGCAGCTTAGCTTTACGGGGCTACAATGAGCAGTTCTTC. Its translation is CASSLALRGYNEQFF.

V is TRBV12-2 and J is TRBJ1-5; the table's D call, TRBD1, has no DNA check behind it. TRBV12-2 is classified as a pseudogene. The CDR3 runs to 19 residues. CDR3 residues: CASRLSRKNPTGRNQPQHF. DNA for the CDR3: TGTGCAAGTCGCTTATCAAGAAAGAATCCGACAGGGCGTAATCAGCCCCAGCATTTT.

The J gene is TRBJ2-3, the V gene TRBV27, with 12 nucleotides matching TRBD2. The CDR3 has 15 amino acids. J lost 7 bases, V lost 6 bases, and 8 bases had no gene match. Germline CDR1 MNHEY, CDR2 SMNVEV (reference sequence). CDR3 nucleotides: TGTGCCAGCAGCCCAGGACTAGCGGGATCGCATACGCAGTATTTT. It yields the protein CASSPGLAGSHTQYF.

The V and J genes are TRBV2 and TRBJ1-6, with D maybe TRBD1 (6 bases). CDR3 length: 14 residues. The V end lost 6 bases, the J end lost 10 bases, and 16 bases lay between the germline ends. Germline values: CDR1 SNHLY, CDR2 FYNNEI. The CDR3 coding sequence is TGTGCCAGCAGCTACCGGGACACGAGGTCACCCCTCCACTTT. Translation: CASSYRDTRSPLHF.

V is TRBV7-2 and J is TRBJ1-2; no firm D call. The CDR3 extends over 16 amino acids. V was trimmed by 3 bases and J by 7 bases, leaving 21 bases between them. Germline-derived CDR1 and CDR2 are SGHTA and FQGNSA. The DNA of the CDR3 is TGTGCCAGCAGCTTTCCAAACCCCCCCGCTAGAGGTGGCTACACCTTC. Its protein product is CASSFPNPPARGGYTF.

The V call is TRBV15, the J call TRBJ1-5; 10 nucleotides line up with TRBD1. The V segment lost 1 base and the J segment 7 bases; nucleotides outside the gene matches: 4. Germline CDR1 reads LNHNV; CDR2 reads YYDKDF (reference sequence). This CDR3 spans 15 amino acids. CDR3 DNA: TGTGCCACCAGCAGAGGGGACAGGGGAGGACAGCCCCAGCATTTT. It codes for CATSRGDRGGQPQHF.

The chain recombines TRBV24-1 with TRBJ2-1; 8 bases fit TRBD2. V lost 1 base to trimming and J lost 0 bases; unmatched junction nucleotides: 7. CDR1 is KGHDR, CDR2 SFDVKD, per germline. CDR3 length: 18 residues. CDR3 in amino acids: CATSDFGSGTVSYNEQFF. CDR3 nucleotides: TGTGCCACCAGTGATTTCGGTAGCGGGACCGTCTCCTACAATGAGCAGTTCTTC.

The chain links TRBV7-3 to TRBJ1-6; 8 bases align to TRBD1. Germline CDR1 reads SGHTA; CDR2 reads FQGTGA. Trimming cost V 4 bases and J 7 bases; bases outside gene matches: 6. CDR3 size: 15 residues. The CDR3 loop reads CASSSTGGLNSPLHF. CDR3 coding DNA: TGTGCCAGCAGCTCCACAGGGGGATTAAATTCACCCCTCCACTTT.

This clone was seen just once. J is TRBJ1-1 and V is TRBV12-3 or TRBV12-4; D is uncertain. The CDR3 totals 13 residues. Between the trimmed V and J ends, which lost 3 bases and 4 bases, there was a span of 9 bases. The CDR3 DNA reads as TGTGCCAGCAGTTTCATGGGAGGCACTGAAGCTTTCTTT. This encodes CASSFMGGTEAFF.

This clone has just a few counts. This chain joins TRBV27 and TRBJ1-1; the D is unclear. This CDR3 has 13 amino acids. Trimming pared 5 bases from V and 5 bases from J, leaving 12 bases between. Looked up from germline, CDR1 is MNHEY and CDR2 is SMNVEV (reference sequence). DNA for the CDR3: TGTGCCAGCAGTGTGGCCCTGAGGACTGAAGCTTTCTTT. It is translated as CASSVALRTEAFF.

The chain is built from TRBV7-9 and TRBJ1-1; perhaps TRBD1 as D (5 bases). V shed 3 bases and J shed 4 bases, with 15 bases lying between them. Germline CDR1 and CDR2: SEHNR and FQNEAQ (reference sequence). The CDR3 totals 15 residues. The CDR3 sequence: CASSLGRGLRTEAFF. DNA for the CDR3: TGTGCCAGCAGCTTGGGCCGGGGGTTGCGCACTGAAGCTTTCTTT.

V and J are TRBV3-1 (or the pseudogene TRBV3-2) and TRBJ2-2; 12 bases line up with TRBD2. The CDR3 contains 16 residues. After removal of 3 bases from V and 3 bases from J, the junction contained 2 bases not matched to a gene. The germline V gene has CDR1 LGHDT and CDR2 YNNKEL (reference sequence). This CDR3 is CASSHTSGRYTGELFF. The CDR3 nucleotides are TGTGCCAGCAGCCACACTAGCGGGAGGTACACCGGGGAGCTGTTTTTT.

This sequence joins TRBV5-1 and TRBJ2-3; 13 nucleotides line up with TRBD2. Germline V lookup: CDR1 SGHRS, CDR2 YFSETQ. V lost 0 bases to trimming and J lost 5 bases; unmatched junction nucleotides: 6. This CDR3 contains 17 residues. The CDR3 is CASSLGRLAGGVDTQYF. In DNA form, the CDR3 reads TGCGCCAGCAGCTTGGGAAGACTAGCGGGAGGAGTAGATACGCAGTATTTT.

The chain joins TRBV28 to TRBJ1-1; a possible D gene is TRBD1 (6 bases). Deletions cut 7 bases from V and 4 bases from J, with 19 bases between. Germline assignment: CDR1 MDHEN and CDR2 SYDVKM. The CDR3 runs to 15 residues. In DNA, the CDR3 is TGTGCCAGCAAAGGGGGTTACAGGGCGTCCACTGAAGCTTTCTTT. Translation: CASKGGYRASTEAFF. The entire variable domain, with the rest obtained from reference TRBV28 and TRBJ1-1, is as follows: DVKVTQSSRYLVKRTGEKVFLECVQDMDHENMFWYRQDPGLGLRLIYFSYDVKMKEKGDIPEGYSVSREKKERFSLILESASTNQTSMYLCASKGGYRASTEAFFGQGTRLTVV.

This chain uses TRBV11-2 with TRBJ1-2; D not resolved. Germline CDR1 and CDR2: SGHAT and FQNNGV. The V end was cut by 5 bases, the J end by 8 bases, with 9 bases between. The CDR3 is made up of 11 amino acids. CDR3 sequence: CASSRLEGYTF. The CDR3 region has the DNA TGTGCCAGCAGCAGACTTGAGGGCTACACCTTC. The full variable domain, completed using reference TRBV11-2 and TRBJ1-2, is EAGVAQSPRYKIIEKRQSVAFWCNPISGHATLYWYQQILGQGPKLLIQFQNNGVVDDSQLPKDRFSAERLKGVDSTLKIQPAKLEDSAVYLCASSRLEGYTFGSGTRLTVV.

The chain is built from TRBV15 and TRBJ2-7; 10 bases map to TRBD1. The CDR3 runs 17 residues. V lost 1 base and J lost 0; bases outside the gene matches: 6. CDR1 is LNHNV, CDR2 YYDKDF, per germline (reference sequence). The CDR3 protein is CATSRGRTGGRSYEQYF. The CDR3, as DNA: TGTGCCACCAGCAGAGGCCGGACAGGGGGTCGCTCCTACGAGCAGTACTTC.

V is TRBV7-2 and J is TRBJ1-5; D unclear. V lost 5 bases to trimming and J lost 0 bases, with 20 bases between them. The CDR3 consists of 18 residues. Germline CDR1 SGHTA, CDR2 FQGNSA. The CDR3 nucleotides are TGTGCCAGCAGCCGCCTCCCACGGGGTGGAGGTAGCAATCAGCCCCAGCATTTT. This codes for CASSRLPRGGGSNQPQHF.

The V call is TRBV5-6, the J call TRBJ2-2, with D possibly TRBD1 on 6 matching bases. CDR3 length: 15 amino acids. The germline V and J ends were trimmed by 2 bases and 3 bases, with 11 bases remaining between them. Germline V lookup: CDR1 SGHDT, CDR2 YYEEEE. The CDR3 here is CASSFQGWDTGELFF. DNA of the CDR3: TGTGCCAGCAGCTTTCAGGGGTGGGACACCGGGGAGCTGTTTTTT.

This chain links TRBV24-1 with TRBJ2-1, with 8 nucleotides matching TRBD1. The CDR3 is made up of 15 amino acids. CDR1 is KGHDR, CDR2 SFDVKD, per germline. V shed 0 bases, J shed 7 bases, and the junction held 4 bases outside the gene matches. The CDR3 nucleotides read TGTGCCACCAGTGATTTGGGACAGGGATGGAATGAGCAGTTCTTC. Its translation is CATSDLGQGWNEQFF.

This rearrangement joins TRBV10-3 to TRBJ2-4; 7 nucleotides match TRBD1. Trimming at V came to 5 bases and at J to 8 bases, leaving 9 bases not matched to a gene. Germline V CDR1 and CDR2: ENHRY, SYGVKD. The CDR3 consists of 14 residues. The CDR3 is CAISPGQARHIQYF. As DNA, the CDR3 is TGTGCCATCAGTCCAGGACAGGCCCGGCACATTCAGTACTTC.

The V and J genes are TRBV19 and TRBJ1-1; 7 nucleotides match TRBD1. V was pared by 3 bases and J by 11 bases, with 9 bases of the junction left unmatched. This CDR3 is 13 amino acids long. CDR1 is LNHDA and CDR2 is SQIVND in the germline V gene (reference sequence). The CDR3 loop reads CASSMQTGYGAFF. CDR3 nucleotides: TGTGCCAGTAGTATGCAGACAGGGTATGGGGCTTTCTTT.

The CDR3 sequence: CASSIRQGDQPQHF. The CDR3, as DNA: TGTGCCAGCAGTATTCGACAGGGCGATCAGCCCCAGCATTTT. The gene calls are TRBV6-5 and TRBJ1-5; TRBD1 matches at 7 bases. The CDR3 consists of 14 residues. The J segment lost 5 bases and the V segment lost 5 bases, leaving 6 bases of the junction unmatched. CDR1 and CDR2 from the germline V gene are MNHEY and SVGAGI.

This chain uses TRBV20-1 with TRBJ2-5; 9 nucleotides align to TRBD1. The CDR3 covers 11 residues. J was trimmed by 7 bases and V by 5 bases; bases with no gene match: 2. Germline V CDR1 and CDR2: DFQATT, SNEGSKA (reference sequence). The CDR3 here is CSAGDRATQYF. CDR3 DNA: TGCAGTGCTGGGGACAGGGCGACCCAGTACTTC.

This clone was detected a few times. The rearrangement uses TRBV2 and TRBJ1-1; unclear D gene. The germline V and J ends were trimmed by 6 bases and 0 bases, with 14 bases remaining between them. Germline V CDR1 and CDR2: SNHLY, FYNNEI. The CDR3 spans 15 residues. CDR3 in amino acids: CASSRTGAMNTEAFF. CDR3 nucleotides: TGTGCCAGCAGCCGGACGGGAGCCATGAACACTGAAGCTTTCTTT.

The CDR3 DNA reads TGCGCCAGCAGTGTCGGACAGGGAAACACTGAAGCTTTCTTT. Protein sequence: CASSVGQGNTEAFF. J is TRBJ1-1 and V is TRBV10-1; 8 positions agree with TRBD1. This CDR3 region has 14 residues. The V segment lost 4 bases and the J segment 2 bases; nucleotides outside the gene matches: 3. Germline V gene data show CDR1 as WNHNN and CDR2 as SYGVQD (reference sequence).